This T cell receptor (beta chain) comes out of a study of beta chain features in type 1 diabetes. Broader study findings: The similarity of naive, central memory and Treg TCRB repertoires appeared greater among patients than among healthy donors.

This clone came up once. Antigen: not known. Expressed TCRB transcripts were sequenced because the entire RNA isolate underwent reverse transcription. TCRdb keeps only in-frame clones here, not all; method: immunoSEQ multiplex PCR. The table has fewer than 550,000 clones, approximately 10% seen once; the top ten hold roughly 0.046%. Material for sequencing was naive CD4+ T cells from blood. This sequence was found in a woman aged 18-30 years in good health.

The CDR3 region has the DNA TGTGCCAGCAGTTTCGTTGATAGCGGGAGAGAGACCCAGTACTTC. Its protein product is CASSFVDSGRETQYF. The chain employs TRBV27 and TRBJ2-5, with 9 positions matching TRBD2. The CDR3 extends over 15 amino acids. The germline CDR1 and CDR2 sequences are MNHEY and SMNVEV (reference sequence). V shed 3 bases and J 4 bases; nucleotides not matched to a gene: 6.